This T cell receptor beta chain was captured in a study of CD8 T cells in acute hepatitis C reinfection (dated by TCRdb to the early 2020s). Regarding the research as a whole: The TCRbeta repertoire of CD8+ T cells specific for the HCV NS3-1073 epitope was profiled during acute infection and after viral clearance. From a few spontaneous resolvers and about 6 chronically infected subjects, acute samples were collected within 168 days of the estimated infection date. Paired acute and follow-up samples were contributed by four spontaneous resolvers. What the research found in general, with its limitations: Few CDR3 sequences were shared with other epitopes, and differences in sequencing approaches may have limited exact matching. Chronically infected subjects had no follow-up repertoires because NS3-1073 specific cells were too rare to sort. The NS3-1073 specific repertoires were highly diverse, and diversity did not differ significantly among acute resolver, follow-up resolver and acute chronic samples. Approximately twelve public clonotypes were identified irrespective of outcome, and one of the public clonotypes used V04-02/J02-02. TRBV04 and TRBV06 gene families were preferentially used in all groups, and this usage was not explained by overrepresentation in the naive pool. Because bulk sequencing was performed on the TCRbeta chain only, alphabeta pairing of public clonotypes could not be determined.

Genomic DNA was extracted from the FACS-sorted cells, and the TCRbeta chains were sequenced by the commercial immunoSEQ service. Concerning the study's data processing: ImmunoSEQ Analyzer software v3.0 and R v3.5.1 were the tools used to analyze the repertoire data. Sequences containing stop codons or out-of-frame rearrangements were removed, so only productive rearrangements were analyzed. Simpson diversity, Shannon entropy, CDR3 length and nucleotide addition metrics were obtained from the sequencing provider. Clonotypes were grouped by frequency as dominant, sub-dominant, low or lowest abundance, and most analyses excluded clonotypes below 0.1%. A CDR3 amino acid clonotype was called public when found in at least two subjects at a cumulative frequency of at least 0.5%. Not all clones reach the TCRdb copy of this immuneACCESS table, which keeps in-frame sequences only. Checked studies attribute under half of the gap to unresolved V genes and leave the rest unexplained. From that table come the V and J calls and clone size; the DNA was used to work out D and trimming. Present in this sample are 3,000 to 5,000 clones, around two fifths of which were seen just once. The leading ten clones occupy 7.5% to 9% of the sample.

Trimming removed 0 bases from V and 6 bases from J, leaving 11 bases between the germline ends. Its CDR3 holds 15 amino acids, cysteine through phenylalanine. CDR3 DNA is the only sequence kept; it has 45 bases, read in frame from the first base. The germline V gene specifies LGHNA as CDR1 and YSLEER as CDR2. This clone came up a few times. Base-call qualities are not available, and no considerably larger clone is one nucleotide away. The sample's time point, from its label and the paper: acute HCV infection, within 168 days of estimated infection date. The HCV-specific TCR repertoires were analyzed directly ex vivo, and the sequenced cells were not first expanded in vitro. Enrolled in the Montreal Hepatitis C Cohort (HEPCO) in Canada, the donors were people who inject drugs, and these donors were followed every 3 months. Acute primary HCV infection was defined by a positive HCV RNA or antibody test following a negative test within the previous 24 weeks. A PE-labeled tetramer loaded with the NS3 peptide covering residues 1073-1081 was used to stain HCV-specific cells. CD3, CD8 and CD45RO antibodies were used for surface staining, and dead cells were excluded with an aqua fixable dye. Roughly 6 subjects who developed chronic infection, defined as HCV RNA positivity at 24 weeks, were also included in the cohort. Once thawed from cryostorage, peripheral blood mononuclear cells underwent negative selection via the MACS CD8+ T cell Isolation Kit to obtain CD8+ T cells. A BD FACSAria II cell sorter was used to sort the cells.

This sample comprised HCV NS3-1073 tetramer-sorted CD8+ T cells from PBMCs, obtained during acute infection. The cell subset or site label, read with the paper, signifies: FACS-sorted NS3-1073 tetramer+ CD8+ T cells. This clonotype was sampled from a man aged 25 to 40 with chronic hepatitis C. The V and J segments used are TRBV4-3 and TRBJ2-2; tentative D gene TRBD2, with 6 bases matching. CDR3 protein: CASSQEPGSAGELFF. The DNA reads TGCGCCAGCAGCCAAGAGCCCGGGAGCGCCGGGGAGCTGTTTTTT.